The present entry profiles one TCR beta chain with its context. No antigen is known for it. This record belongs to a study of cytomegalovirus exposure and HLA in healthy donors. An approximately 130-subject validation cohort, separate from the roughly 680-subject first cohort, supplied the donors. Profiling relied on immunoSEQ multiplex PCR, and the TCRdb table lists in-frame clones only, not all of them. The sample lists 330,000 or so clones, 86% seen once, with 0.84% in the top ten. Study-wide findings and caveats: It was 150 to 200 TCR beta chains that were listed as cytomegalovirus-associated.

Sequencing was performed on PBMCs. The TCR originated in a woman in her late teens or twenties in good health and CMV-seronegative.

In nucleotides, the CDR3 is TGTGCCAGCAGCCACTCCGAGGCCAACGTCCTGACTTTC. This translates into CASSHSEANVLTF. V is TRBV7-9 and J is TRBJ2-6; no firm D call. CDR3 length: 13 residues. The ends were cut back, 5 bases at V and 6 bases at J, with 8 bases in the middle. Germline assignment: CDR1 SEHNR and CDR2 FQNEAQ (reference sequence).